What follows are 10 T cell receptor beta chains derived from one specimen sequenced in a study of T cell changes during pregnancy in multiple sclerosis. The data were produced by immunoSEQ multiplex PCR, yet TCRdb's version contains in-frame clones alone and is incomplete. The sample contains tens of thousands of clones, approximately 94% of which appear only once. The starting material was peripheral blood, obtained in the third trimester of pregnancy. The origin of the receptors is a female donor with multiple sclerosis, enrolled in a pregnancy study.

The J gene is TRBJ2-7, the V gene TRBV19; 10 positions agree with TRBD2. V was pared by 5 bases and J by 6 bases, with 10 bases of the junction left unmatched. The CDR3 length is 15 residues. CDR1 and CDR2 from the germline V gene are LNHDA and SQIVND (reference sequence). As DNA, the CDR3 is TGTGCCAGTAGTGTCCTAGCGGGAGCCGTAGGCGAGCAGTACTTC. Protein sequence: CASSVLAGAVGEQYF.

The chain employs TRBV6-6 and TRBJ2-2; D may be TRBD2 (5 bases). The CDR3 has 15 residues. Germline lookup yields CDR1 MNHNY and CDR2 SVGAGI (reference sequence). The V end was cut by 6 bases, the J end by 2 bases, with 13 bases between. The CDR3 DNA reads as TGTGCCAGCAGCCCAAAAGCGGTAAACACCGGGGAGCTGTTTTTT. Its translation is CASSPKAVNTGELFF.

The chain carries TRBV6-5 and TRBJ2-7, with 7 bases lining up with TRBD1. The CDR3 loop spans 15 amino acids. The V segment lost 7 bases and the J segment 4 bases; nucleotides outside the gene matches: 13. CDR1 is MNHEY and CDR2 is SVGAGI in the germline V gene. DNA of the CDR3: TGTGCCAGCATCGCTGGGCCCGGGGACAGATACGAGCAGTACTTC. Translating gives CASIAGPGDRYEQYF.

V gene TRBV30 combines with J gene TRBJ2-7; the D gene is possibly TRBD2 (5 bases). The CDR3 runs 14 residues. Trimming took 4 bases from V and 4 from J, leaving 17 bases between them. Germline V gene sequence: CDR1 GTSNPN, CDR2 SVGIG (reference sequence). The CDR3 reads CAWTSRERGYEQYF. DNA of the CDR3: TGTGCCTGGACCTCAAGGGAACGGGGTTACGAGCAGTACTTC.

J is TRBJ1-1 and V is TRBV9; 8 nucleotides align to TRBD1. The CDR3 consists of 15 residues. V trimming: 0 bases; J trimming: 1 base; junction bases outside the gene matches: 2. Germline CDR1 reads SGDLS; CDR2 reads YYNGEE. The CDR3 DNA is TGTGCCAGCAGCGTAGGACAGGGGTGGAACACTGAAGCTTTCTTT. Protein: CASSVGQGWNTEAFF.

This clone was detected only once. The chain is built from TRBV4-3 and TRBJ2-5; D is uncertain. Judging by the DNA end, TRBJ2-7 fits better; the J call may be wrong. The CDR3 has 15 residues. The germline V gene encodes CDR1 LGHNA and CDR2 YSLEER. CDR3 DNA: TGCGCCAGCAGCCAAGATGACTCCGCCGCCTACGAGCAGTACTTC. It codes for CASSQDDSAAYEQYF.

The genes are TRBV27 and TRBJ2-6, with 8 bases identical to TRBD2. This CDR3 comprises 16 residues. J gave up 3 bases and V 7 bases, and 8 bases lay outside the gene matches. Germline V CDR1 and CDR2: MNHEY, SMNVEV (reference sequence). CDR3 nucleotides: TGTGCCAGCACTGACGGGGGGGCTCGTGGGGCCAACGTCCTGACTTTC. Translating gives CASTDGGARGANVLTF. The full variable domain, with the rest looked up from reference TRBV27 and TRBJ2-6, is EAQVTQNPRYLITVTGKKLTVTCSQNMNHEYMSWYRQDPGLGLRQIYYSMNVEVTDKGDVPEGYKVSRKEKRNFPLILESPSPNQTSLYFCASTDGGARGANVLTFGAGSRLTVL.

The chain links TRBV11-2 to TRBJ2-5, with a tentative D call TRBD2 (5 bases). The CDR3 spans 15 residues. Deletions cut 5 bases from V and 2 bases from J, with 15 bases between. Germline CDR1 and CDR2: SGHAT and FQNNGV. The CDR3 DNA sequence: TGTGCCAGCAGCCGGGGTTCATCTAAACAAGAGACCCAGTACTTC. It translates to CASSRGSSKQETQYF.

This chain connects TRBV7-3 to TRBJ2-3; possible D gene TRBD2, 6 bases. The CDR3 contains 15 residues. Trimming removed 5 bases from V and 0 bases from J, with 12 bases in between. The germline V gene encodes CDR1 SGHTA and CDR2 FQGTGA. CDR3: CASSMGLLSTDTQYF. In nucleotides, the CDR3 is TGTGCCAGCAGCATGGGACTCCTTAGCACAGATACGCAGTATTTT.

CDR3 sequence (DNA): TGTGCCAGCAGCGTAGGTGCGGGAGCGTCGAGCACAGATACGCAGTATTTT. It is translated as CASSVGAGASSTDTQYF. The V call is TRBV9, the J call TRBJ2-3; 7 bases are shared with TRBD2. Per germline, CDR1 SGDLS and CDR2 YYNGEE. The CDR3 runs 17 residues. V was clipped by 0 bases and J by 0 bases; unmatched bases: 7. The whole variable domain, remainder taken from reference TRBV9 and TRBJ2-3, is DSGVTQTPKHLITATGQRVTLRCSPRSGDLSVYWYQQSLDQGLQFLIQYYNGEERAKGNILERFSAQQFPDLHSELNLSSLELGDSALYFCASSVGAGASSTDTQYFGPGTRLTVL.